A selection of T cell receptor beta chains follows, all from one sample in a study of cytomegalovirus exposure and HLA in healthy donors. Measured with immunoSEQ multiplex PCR; TCRdb has only the in-frame clones, and not every one. The profile covers some 150,000 clones, with roughly 80% appearing a single time and around 3.9% taken by the ten largest. Sequencing used PBMCs. Receptors originate from a man between 40 and 49 years old in good health and CMV-seropositive. The CDR3 runs from the conserved cysteine through the conserved F or W. The order of the fields is D gene, clone size, J gene, CDR3 length, V gene, CDR3 protein, CDR3 DNA. A D gene is named only where the DNA matches it firmly. Clone size appears in some rows only: once, few, many, or a class for an expanded clone.

. . TRBJ1-1 14 TRBV7-9 CASSTRTPNTEAFF TGTGCCAGCAGCACCCGGACACCGAACACTGAAGCTTTCTTT
TRBD2 once TRBJ2-7 15 TRBV28 CASSPAGAGGHEQYF TGTGCCAGCAGTCCCGCCGGGGCGGGGGGCCACGAGCAGTACTTC
TRBD1 once TRBJ2-7 15 TRBV18 CASSVGTGLGYEQYF TGTGCCAGCTCCGTCGGGACAGGACTCGGCTACGAGCAGTACTTC
TRBD1 . TRBJ1-2 14 TRBV5-1 CASSNRGSTDGYTF TGCGCCAGCAGTAACAGGGGGTCGACTGATGGCTACACCTTC
. . TRBJ1-2 15 TRBV4-1 CASSQDIHTNYGYTF TGCGCCAGCAGCCAAGATATTCACACTAACTATGGCTACACCTTC
. . TRBJ2-5 17 TRBV7-2 CASSHAPGEGQGETQYF TGTGCCAGCAGCCATGCCCCCGGGGAAGGCCAGGGGGAGACCCAGTACTTC
TRBD1 . TRBJ1-5 16 TRBV30 CAWSRSDRGGNQPQHF TGTGCCTGGAGTAGATCTGACAGGGGTGGCAATCAGCCCCAGCATTTT
. . TRBJ2-1 16 TRBV4-3 CASSQDSARGYNEQFF TGCGCCAGCAGCCAAGATTCGGCCAGGGGCTACAATGAGCAGTTCTTC
. . TRBJ2-1 12 TRBV7-8 CASSLEIGEQFF TGTGCCAGCAGCTTAGAAATCGGGGAGCAGTTCTTC
. . TRBJ1-5 14 TRBV5-5 CASSFGQGGWPQHF TGTGCCAGCAGCTTTGGTCAGGGTGGCTGGCCCCAGCATTTT
TRBD1 . TRBJ2-7 14 TRBV6-1 CASSRQGGIYEQYF TGTGCCAGCAGTAGACAGGGGGGGATCTACGAGCAGTACTTC
. . TRBJ1-3 15 TRBV25-1 CASRNGVTQGNTIYF TGTGCCAGCAGGAACGGGGTGACCCAAGGAAACACCATATATTTT
. . TRBJ2-7 12 TRBV6-1 CASTLGGGEQYF TGTGCCAGCACCCTAGGGGGTGGCGAGCAGTACTTC
. few TRBJ2-1 15 TRBV2 CASKSITSSYNEQFF TGTGCCAGCAAGTCTATCACTAGCAGCTACAATGAGCAGTTCTTC
. . TRBJ2-2 15 TRBV10-3 CAISSGAGNTGELFF TGTGCCATCAGTTCCGGAGCCGGGAACACCGGGGAGCTGTTTTTT
TRBD1 . TRBJ1-2 14 TRBV11-3 CASSMRQGAGGYTF TGTGCCAGCAGCATGAGACAGGGGGCCGGAGGCTACACCTTC
. . TRBJ1-2 15 TRBV7-2 CASSLEGSGGYGYTF TGTGCCAGCAGCTTAGAGGGCTCCGGGGGGTATGGCTACACCTTC
. . TRBJ1-2 13 TRBV5-6 CASSLTLNYGYTF TGTGCCAGCAGCTTGACACTAAACTATGGCTACACCTTC
TRBD1 . TRBJ1-5 15 TRBV2 CASSRDRARGQPQHF TGTGCCAGCAGTCGGGACAGGGCGCGAGGTCAGCCCCAGCATTTT
TRBD1 . TRBJ1-1 14 TRBV5-1 CASSSTGGGTEAFF TGCGCCAGCAGCTCCACAGGGGGCGGCACTGAAGCTTTCTTT
. once TRBJ2-6 17 TRBV4-1 CASSQDLRGAGANVLTF TGCGCCAGCAGCCAAGATCTCCGGGGAGCTGGGGCCAACGTCCTGACTTTC
TRBD1 . TRBJ1-2 12 TRBV29-1 CSGVTGTAGYTF TGCAGCGGGGTAACAGGGACAGCTGGCTACACCTTC
TRBD1 few TRBJ1-5 15 TRBV19 CASSAGTGSNQPQHF TGTGCCAGTAGTGCCGGGACAGGTAGCAATCAGCCCCAGCATTTT
. . TRBJ1-2 14 TRBV6-6 CASSYSTQPDGYTF TGTGCCAGCAGTTACTCGACACAACCGGATGGCTACACCTTC
TRBD1 . TRBJ1-4 15 TRBV30 CAWSGGQGRNEKLFF TGTGCCTGGAGCGGGGGACAGGGGCGAAATGAAAAACTGTTTTTT
TRBD2 . TRBJ2-5 15 TRBV5-1 CASSSGLAGQETQYF TGCGCCAGCAGCTCAGGACTAGCGGGACAAGAGACCCAGTACTTC
. once TRBJ2-7 13 TRBV5-6 CASNLRGSYEQYF TGTGCCAGCAACCTGAGGGGGTCGTACGAGCAGTACTTC